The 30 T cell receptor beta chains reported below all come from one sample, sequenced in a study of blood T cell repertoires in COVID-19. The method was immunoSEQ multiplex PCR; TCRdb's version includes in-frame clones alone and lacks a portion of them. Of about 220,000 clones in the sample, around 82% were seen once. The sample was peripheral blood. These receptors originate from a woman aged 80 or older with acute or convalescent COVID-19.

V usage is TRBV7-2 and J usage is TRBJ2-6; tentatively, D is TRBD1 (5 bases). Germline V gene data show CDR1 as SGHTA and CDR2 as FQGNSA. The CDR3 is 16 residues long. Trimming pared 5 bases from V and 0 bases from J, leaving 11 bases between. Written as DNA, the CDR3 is TGTGCCAGCAGCGTAGACAGATCCTCTGGGGCCAACGTCCTGACTTTC. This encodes CASSVDRSSGANVLTF.

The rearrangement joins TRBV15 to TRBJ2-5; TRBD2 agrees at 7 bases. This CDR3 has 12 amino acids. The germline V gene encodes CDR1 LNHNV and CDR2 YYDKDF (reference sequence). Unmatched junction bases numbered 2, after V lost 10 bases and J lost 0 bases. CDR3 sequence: CASGGHQETQYF. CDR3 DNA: TGTGCCAGCGGGGGTCACCAAGAGACCCAGTACTTC.

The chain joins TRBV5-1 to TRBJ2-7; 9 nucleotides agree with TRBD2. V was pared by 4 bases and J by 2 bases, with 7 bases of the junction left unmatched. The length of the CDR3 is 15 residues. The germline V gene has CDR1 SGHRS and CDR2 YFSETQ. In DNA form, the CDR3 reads TGCGCCAGCAGCGCGGGGGCGGGGGGGCCCTACGAGCAGTACTTC. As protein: CASSAGAGGPYEQYF. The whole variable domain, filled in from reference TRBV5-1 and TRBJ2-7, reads KAGVTQTPRYLIKTRGQQVTLSCSPISGHRSVSWYQQTPGQGLQFLFEYFSETQRNKGNFPGRFSGRQFSNSRSEMNVSTLELGDSALYLCASSAGAGGPYEQYFGPGTRLTVT.

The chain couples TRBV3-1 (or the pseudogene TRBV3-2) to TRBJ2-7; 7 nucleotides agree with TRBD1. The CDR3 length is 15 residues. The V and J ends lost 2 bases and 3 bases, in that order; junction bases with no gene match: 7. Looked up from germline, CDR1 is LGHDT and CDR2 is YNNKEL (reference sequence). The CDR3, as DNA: TGTGCCAGCAGCCAATTACAGGGGTTCGGCTACGAGCAGTACTTC. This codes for CASSQLQGFGYEQYF.

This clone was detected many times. This chain's CDR3 is CASSSMVQGANTIYF. Written as DNA, the CDR3 is TGTGCCAGCAGTTCCATGGTCCAGGGCGCAAACACCATATATTTT. This chain uses TRBV3-1 (or the pseudogene TRBV3-2) with TRBJ1-3; D possibly corresponds to TRBD1 (5 bases). The CDR3 loop spans 15 amino acids. V was trimmed by 6 bases and J by 6 bases, leaving 18 bases between them. Germline V gene lookup returns CDR1 LGHDT and CDR2 YNNKEL (reference sequence).

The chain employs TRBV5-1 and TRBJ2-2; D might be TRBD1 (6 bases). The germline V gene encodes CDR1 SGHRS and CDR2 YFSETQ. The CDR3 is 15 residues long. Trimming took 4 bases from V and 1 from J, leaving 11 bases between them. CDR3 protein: CASSLPTGNTGELFF. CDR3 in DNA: TGCGCCAGCAGCCTGCCGACAGGGAACACCGGGGAGCTGTTTTTT.

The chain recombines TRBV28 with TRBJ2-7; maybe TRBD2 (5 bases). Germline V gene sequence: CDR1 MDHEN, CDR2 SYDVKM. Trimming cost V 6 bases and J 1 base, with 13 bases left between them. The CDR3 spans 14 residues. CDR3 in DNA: TGTGCCAGCAGCTCAATGTCGGGATCCTACGAGCAGTACTTC. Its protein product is CASSSMSGSYEQYF. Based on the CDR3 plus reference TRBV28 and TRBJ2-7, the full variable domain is DVKVTQSSRYLVKRTGEKVFLECVQDMDHENMFWYRQDPGLGLRLIYFSYDVKMKEKGDIPEGYSVSREKKERFSLILESASTNQTSMYLCASSSMSGSYEQYFGPGTRLTVT.

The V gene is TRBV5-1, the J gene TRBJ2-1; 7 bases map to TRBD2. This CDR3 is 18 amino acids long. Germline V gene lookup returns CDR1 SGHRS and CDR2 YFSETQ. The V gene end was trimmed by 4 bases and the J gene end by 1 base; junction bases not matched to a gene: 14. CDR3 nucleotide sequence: TGCGCCAGCAGCCCACGGGGAGGGCTCGGTTTTTCCTACAATGAGCAGTTCTTC. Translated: CASSPRGGLGFSYNEQFF.

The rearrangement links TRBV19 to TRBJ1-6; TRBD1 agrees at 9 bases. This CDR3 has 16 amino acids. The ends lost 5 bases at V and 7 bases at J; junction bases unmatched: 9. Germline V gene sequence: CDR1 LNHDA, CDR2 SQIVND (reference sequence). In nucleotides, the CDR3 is TGTGCCAGTAGTGAAGGAGGGACAGGGAGGAATTCACCCCTCCACTTT. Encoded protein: CASSEGGTGRNSPLHF.

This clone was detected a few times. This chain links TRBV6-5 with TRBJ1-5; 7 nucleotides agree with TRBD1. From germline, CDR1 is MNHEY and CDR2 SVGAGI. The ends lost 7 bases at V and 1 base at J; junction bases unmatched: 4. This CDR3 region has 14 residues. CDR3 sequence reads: CASKDRASNQPQHF. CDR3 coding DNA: TGTGCCAGCAAAGACAGGGCAAGCAATCAGCCCCAGCATTTT.

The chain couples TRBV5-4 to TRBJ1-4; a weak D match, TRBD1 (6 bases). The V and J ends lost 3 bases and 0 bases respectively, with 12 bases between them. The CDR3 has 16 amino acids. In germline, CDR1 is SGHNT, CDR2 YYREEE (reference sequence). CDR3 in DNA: TGTGCCAGCAGCTGGGGGGGCCTAGCAACTAATGAAAAACTGTTTTTT. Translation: CASSWGGLATNEKLFF.

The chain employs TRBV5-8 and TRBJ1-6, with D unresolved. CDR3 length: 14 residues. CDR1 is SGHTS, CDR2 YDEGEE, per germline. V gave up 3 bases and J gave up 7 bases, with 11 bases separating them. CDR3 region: CASSSRGPNSPLHF. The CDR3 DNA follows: TGTGCCAGCAGCTCTCGGGGTCCCAATTCACCCCTCCACTTT.

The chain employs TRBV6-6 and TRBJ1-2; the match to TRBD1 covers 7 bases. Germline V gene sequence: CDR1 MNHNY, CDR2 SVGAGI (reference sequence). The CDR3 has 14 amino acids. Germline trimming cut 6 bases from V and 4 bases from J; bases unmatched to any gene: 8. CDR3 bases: TGTGCCAGCAGGTCCACAGGGGAGGTCTATGGCTACACCTTC. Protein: CASRSTGEVYGYTF.

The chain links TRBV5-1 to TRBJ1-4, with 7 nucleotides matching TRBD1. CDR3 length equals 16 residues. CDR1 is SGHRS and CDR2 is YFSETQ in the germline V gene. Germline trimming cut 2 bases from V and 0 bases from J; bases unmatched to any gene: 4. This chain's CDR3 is CASSFGQAATNEKLFF. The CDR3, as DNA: TGCGCCAGCAGCTTCGGACAGGCAGCAACTAATGAAAAACTGTTTTTT.

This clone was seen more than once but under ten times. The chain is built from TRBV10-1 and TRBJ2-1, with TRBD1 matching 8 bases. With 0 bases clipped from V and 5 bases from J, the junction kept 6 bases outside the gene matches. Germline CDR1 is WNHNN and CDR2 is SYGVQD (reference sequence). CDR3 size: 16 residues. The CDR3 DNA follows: TGCGCCAGCAGTGAGTCAGGACAGGGTGACCACAATGAGCAGTTCTTC. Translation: CASSESGQGDHNEQFF.

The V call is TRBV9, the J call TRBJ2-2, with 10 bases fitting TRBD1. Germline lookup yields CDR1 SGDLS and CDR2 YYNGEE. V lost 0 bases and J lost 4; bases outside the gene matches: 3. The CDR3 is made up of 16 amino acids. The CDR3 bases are TGTGCCAGCAGCGTAGGACAGGGGGCCCCCACCGGGGAGCTGTTTTTT. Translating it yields CASSVGQGAPTGELFF. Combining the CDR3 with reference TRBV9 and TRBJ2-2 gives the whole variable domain DSGVTQTPKHLITATGQRVTLRCSPRSGDLSVYWYQQSLDQGLQFLIQYYNGEERAKGNILERFSAQQFPDLHSELNLSSLELGDSALYFCASSVGQGAPTGELFFGEGSRLTVL.

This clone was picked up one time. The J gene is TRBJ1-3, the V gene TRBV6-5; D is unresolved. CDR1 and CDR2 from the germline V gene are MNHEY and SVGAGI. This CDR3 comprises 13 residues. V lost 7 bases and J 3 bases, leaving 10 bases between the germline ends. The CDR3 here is CASTKEGGNTIYF. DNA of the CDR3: TGTGCCAGCACTAAGGAGGGTGGAAACACCATATATTTT.

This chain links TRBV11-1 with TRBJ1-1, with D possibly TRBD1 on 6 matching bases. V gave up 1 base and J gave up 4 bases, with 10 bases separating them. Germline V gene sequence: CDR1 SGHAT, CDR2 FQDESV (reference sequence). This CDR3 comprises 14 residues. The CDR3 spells CASSLEGGVTEAFF. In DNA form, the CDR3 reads TGTGCCAGCAGCTTAGAAGGGGGAGTCACTGAAGCTTTCTTT.

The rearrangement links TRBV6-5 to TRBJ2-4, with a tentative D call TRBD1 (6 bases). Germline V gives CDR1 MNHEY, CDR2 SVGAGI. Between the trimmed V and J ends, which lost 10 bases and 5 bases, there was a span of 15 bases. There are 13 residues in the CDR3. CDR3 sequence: CATKDSVENIQYF. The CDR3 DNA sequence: TGTGCCACTAAGGACAGTGTGGAAAACATTCAGTACTTC.

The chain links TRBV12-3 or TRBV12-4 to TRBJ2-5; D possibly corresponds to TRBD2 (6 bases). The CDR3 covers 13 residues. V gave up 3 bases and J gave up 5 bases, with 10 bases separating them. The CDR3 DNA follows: TGTGCCAGCAGTTTGGGGACTTGGGAGACCCAGTACTTC. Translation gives CASSLGTWETQYF.

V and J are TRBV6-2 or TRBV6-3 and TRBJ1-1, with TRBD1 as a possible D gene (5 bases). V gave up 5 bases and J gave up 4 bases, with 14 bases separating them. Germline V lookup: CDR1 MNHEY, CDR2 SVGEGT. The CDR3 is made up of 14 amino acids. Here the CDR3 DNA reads TGTGCCAGCAGTAATGGTGTAGGGGTCACTGAAGCTTTCTTT. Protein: CASSNGVGVTEAFF.

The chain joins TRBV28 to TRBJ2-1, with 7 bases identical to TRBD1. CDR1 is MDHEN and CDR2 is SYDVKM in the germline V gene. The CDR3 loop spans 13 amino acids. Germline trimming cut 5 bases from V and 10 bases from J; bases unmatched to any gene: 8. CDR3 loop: CASSASDRVEQFF. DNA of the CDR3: TGTGCCAGCAGTGCAAGCGACAGGGTCGAGCAGTTCTTC.

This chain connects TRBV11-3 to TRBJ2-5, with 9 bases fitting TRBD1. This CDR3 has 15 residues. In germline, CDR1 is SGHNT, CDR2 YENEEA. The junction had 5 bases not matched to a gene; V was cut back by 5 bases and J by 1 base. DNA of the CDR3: TGTGCCAGCAGCCTGGGGGGACAGGGCCAAGAGACCCAGTACTTC. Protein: CASSLGGQGQETQYF.

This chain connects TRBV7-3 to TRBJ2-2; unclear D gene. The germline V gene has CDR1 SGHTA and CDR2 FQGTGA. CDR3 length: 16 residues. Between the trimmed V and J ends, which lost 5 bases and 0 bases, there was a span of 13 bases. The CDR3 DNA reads TGTGCCAGCAGCACCCAGCGCGTGCCGAACACCGGGGAGCTGTTTTTT. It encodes CASSTQRVPNTGELFF. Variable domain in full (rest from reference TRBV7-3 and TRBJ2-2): GAGVSQTPSNKVTEKGKYVELRCDPISGHTALYWYRQSLGQGPEFLIYFQGTGAADDSGLPNDRFFAVRPEGSVSTLKIQRTERGDSAVYLCASSTQRVPNTGELFFGEGSRLTVL.

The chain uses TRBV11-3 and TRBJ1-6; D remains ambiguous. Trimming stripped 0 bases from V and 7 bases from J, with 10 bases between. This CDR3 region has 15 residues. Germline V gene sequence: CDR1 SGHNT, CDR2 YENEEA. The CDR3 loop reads CASSLDGVDNSPLHF. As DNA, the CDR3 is TGTGCCAGCAGCTTAGACGGGGTTGACAATTCACCCCTCCACTTT.

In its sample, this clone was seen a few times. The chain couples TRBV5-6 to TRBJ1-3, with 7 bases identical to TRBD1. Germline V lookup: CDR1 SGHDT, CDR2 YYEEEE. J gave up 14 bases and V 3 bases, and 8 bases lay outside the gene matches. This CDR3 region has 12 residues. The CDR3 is CASSSPAGTVYF. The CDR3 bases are TGTGCCAGCAGCTCCCCGGCGGGGACAGTATATTTT.

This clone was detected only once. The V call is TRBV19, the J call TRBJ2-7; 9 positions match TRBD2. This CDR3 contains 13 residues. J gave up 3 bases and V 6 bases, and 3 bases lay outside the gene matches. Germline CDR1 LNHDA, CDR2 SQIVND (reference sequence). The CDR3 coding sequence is TGTGCCAGTAGCTCTAGCGGGGTCTACGAGCAGTACTTC. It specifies CASSSSGVYEQYF.

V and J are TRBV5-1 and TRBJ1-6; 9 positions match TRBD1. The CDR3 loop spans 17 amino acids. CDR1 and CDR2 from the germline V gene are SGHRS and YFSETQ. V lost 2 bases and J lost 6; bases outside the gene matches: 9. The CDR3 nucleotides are TGCGCCAGCAGCTTATTACAGGGGGCCAGGGGTAATTCACCCCTCCACTTT. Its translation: CASSLLQGARGNSPLHF.

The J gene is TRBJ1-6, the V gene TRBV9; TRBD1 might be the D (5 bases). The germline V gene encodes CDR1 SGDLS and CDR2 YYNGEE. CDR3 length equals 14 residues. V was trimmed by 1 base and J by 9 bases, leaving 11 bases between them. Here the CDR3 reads CASSVSGGASPLHF. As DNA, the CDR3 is TGTGCCAGCAGCGTATCGGGGGGTGCTTCACCCCTCCACTTT.

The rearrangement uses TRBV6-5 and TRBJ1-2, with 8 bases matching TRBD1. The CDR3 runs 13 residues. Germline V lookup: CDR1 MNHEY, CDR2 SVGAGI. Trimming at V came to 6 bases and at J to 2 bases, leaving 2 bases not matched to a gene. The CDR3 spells CASRRQGNYGYTF. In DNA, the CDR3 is TGTGCCAGCAGGCGACAGGGGAACTATGGCTACACCTTC.